A single sample gave rise to the 23 T cell receptor beta chains below, sequenced in a study of Ad26.COV2.S vaccination and SARS-CoV-2 variants. Sequencing was performed with immunoSEQ multiplex PCR; in TCRdb, only in-frame clones are kept and a portion is missing. The sample has about 320,000 clones, around four fifths seen once. Documented treatment: some 20 received Ad26.COV2.S at low or high dose, single or two shots; roughly five received placebo; per-sample allocation not given. Sample collection was performed on day 63 after the first vaccine or placebo injection. Material: peripheral blood, obtained in a trial of Ad26.COV2.S vaccine versus placebo. The receptors shown here come from a person aged 18-65 years who received the Ad26.COV2.S COVID-19 vaccine or a placebo.

V and J are TRBV7-2 and TRBJ1-2; weak D call: TRBD1 (5 bases). The germline CDR1 and CDR2 sequences are SGHTA and FQGNSA. The V end lost 5 bases, the J end lost 4 bases, and 17 bases lay between the germline ends. This CDR3 has 15 amino acids. CDR3 loop: CASSANDWGAYGYTF. The CDR3 bases are TGTGCCAGCAGCGCCAACGATTGGGGCGCCTATGGCTACACCTTC. Combining the CDR3 with reference TRBV7-2 and TRBJ1-2 gives the whole variable domain GAGVSQSPSNKVTEKGKDVELRCDPISGHTALYWYRQSLGQGLEFLIYFQGNSAPDKSGLPSDRFSAERTGGSVSTLTIQRTQQEDSAVYLCASSANDWGAYGYTFGSGTRLTVV.

The chain has TRBV5-1 and TRBJ2-5; 13 bases line up with TRBD2. The CDR3 totals 17 residues. V dropped 5 bases and J dropped 4; count of bases not matched to a gene: 11. Per germline, CDR1 SGHRS and CDR2 YFSETQ. CDR3 DNA sequence: TGCGCCAGCAGTCCCGGGGGACTAGCGGGGTTAACAGAGACCCAGTACTTC. It specifies CASSPGGLAGLTETQYF.

The V and J genes are TRBV20-1 and TRBJ2-5; D unresolved. This CDR3 region has 11 residues. Germline assignment: CDR1 DFQATT and CDR2 SNEGSKA (reference sequence). With 6 bases removed from V and 5 bases from J, the gap between germline ends came to 10 bases. The DNA of the CDR3 is TGCAGTGCCAGGTTAGGGGAGACCCAGTACTTC. It specifies CSARLGETQYF.

The chain is built from TRBV7-9 and TRBJ1-1, with D maybe TRBD1 (5 bases). V was trimmed by 1 base and J by 0 bases, leaving 6 bases between them. Germline V gene sequence: CDR1 SEHNR, CDR2 FQNEAQ (reference sequence). This CDR3 is 14 amino acids long. The CDR3 DNA is TGTGCCAGCAGCTTAGGGGGGGTGAACACTGAAGCTTTCTTT. It translates to CASSLGGVNTEAFF.

The chain recombines TRBV3-1 (or the pseudogene TRBV3-2) with TRBJ1-1, with 10 bases matching TRBD1. J was trimmed by 4 bases and V by 4 bases; bases with no gene match: 3. From germline, CDR1 is LGHDT and CDR2 YNNKEL (reference sequence). The length of the CDR3 is 14 residues. CDR3 in DNA: TGTGCCAGCAGCCCGGGACAGGGGAGCACTGAAGCTTTCTTT. It encodes CASSPGQGSTEAFF.

A few counts support this clone. The germline gene is not matched at one end of the junction; a read error may be the cause. The genes are TRBV5-8 and TRBJ2-7, with D hard to call. The CDR3 contains 11 residues. CDR1 SGHTS and CDR2 YDEGEE come from the germline V gene. CDR3 amino acids: CASSLDGRASF. The CDR3 DNA reads TGTGCCAGCAGCTTGGATGGAAGGGCCTCATTC. The variable domain in full, completed from reference TRBV5-8 and TRBJ2-7, reads EAGVTQSPTHLIKTRGQQATLRCSPISGHTSVYWYQQALGLGLQFLLWYDEGEERNRGNFPPRFSGRQFPNYSSELNVNALELEDSALYLCASSLDGRASFGPGTRLTVT.

The count of this clone is one. This rearrangement joins TRBV19 to TRBJ1-4; 8 bases are a match to TRBD1. Germline V gene data show CDR1 as LNHDA and CDR2 as SQIVND (reference sequence). The CDR3 is 13 residues long. The ends lost 6 bases at V and 7 bases at J; junction bases unmatched: 4. The DNA for the CDR3 is TGTGCCAGTAGCAGGGGGCGCAGTGAAAAACTGTTTTTT. It yields the protein CASSRGRSEKLFF.

The V and J genes are TRBV3-1 (or the pseudogene TRBV3-2) and TRBJ1-2; D remains ambiguous. The CDR3 loop spans 14 amino acids. Germline CDR1 reads LGHDT; CDR2 reads YNNKEL (reference sequence). Trimming took 0 bases from V and 7 from J, leaving 12 bases between them. For the CDR3, the DNA is TGTGCCAGCAGCCAAGAGGCGTCGGGATTTGGCTACACCTTC. Protein product: CASSQEASGFGYTF.

As to this clone: This CDR3 is also generated by other DNA sequences in the sample. This chain links TRBV19 with TRBJ2-6, with D possibly being TRBD1 (5 bases). CDR3 length equals 15 residues. Germline CDR1 LNHDA, CDR2 SQIVND (reference sequence). The V end lost 4 bases, the J end lost 3 bases, and 10 bases lay between the germline ends. CDR3 residues: CASSTQGGGANVLTF. DNA of the CDR3: TGTGCCAGTAGTACCCAGGGCGGTGGGGCCAACGTCCTGACTTTC.

This clone was seen more than once but under ten times. The chain uses TRBV13 and TRBJ1-3, with 10 nucleotides matching TRBD1. Germline lookup yields CDR1 PRHDT and CDR2 FYEKMQ (reference sequence). This CDR3 spans 16 amino acids. V shed 5 bases, J shed 2 bases, and the junction held 6 bases outside the gene matches. CDR3 DNA: TGTGCCAGCAGCCTATACGGGACAGGGGCTGGAAACACCATATATTTT. It translates to CASSLYGTGAGNTIYF.

This chain connects TRBV7-9 to TRBJ2-3; TRBD2 is a possible D gene (6 bases). V lost 2 bases to trimming and J lost 4 bases, with 19 bases between them. Per the germline V gene, CDR1 is SEHNR and CDR2 is FQNEAQ (reference sequence). This CDR3 has 17 residues. The CDR3 region has the DNA TGTGCCAGCAGCTTACCAGCCTACGGGGGACGAGCAGATACGCAGTATTTT. This encodes CASSLPAYGGRADTQYF.

This CDR3 is CASSVGTGVTYEQYF. The CDR3, as DNA: TGCGCCAGCAGCGTCGGGACAGGGGTAACCTACGAGCAGTACTTC. This chain connects TRBV5-1 to TRBJ2-7; 10 bases align to TRBD1. The length of the CDR3 is 15 residues. Germline loops: CDR1 SGHRS, CDR2 YFSETQ. With V trimmed by 4 bases and J by 2 bases, 6 bases remained unmatched.

This chain uses TRBV25-1 with TRBJ1-1; no clear D gene. CDR1 is MGHDK, CDR2 SYGVNS, per germline. V gave up 2 bases and J gave up 6 bases, with 13 bases separating them. This CDR3 has 14 residues. This CDR3 reads CASSEVSTGPEAFF. The CDR3 DNA follows: TGTGCCAGCAGTGAAGTCTCGACGGGCCCTGAAGCTTTCTTT.

The rearrangement uses TRBV7-8 and TRBJ1-1; 9 nucleotides line up with TRBD1. The CDR3 contains 17 residues. V shed 2 bases, J shed 4 bases, and the junction held 11 bases outside the gene matches. In germline, CDR1 is SGHVS, CDR2 FQNEAQ. CDR3 in amino acids: CASSLPGTGSGGTEAFF. CDR3 DNA: TGTGCCAGCAGCTTACCTGGGACAGGGTCAGGGGGCACTGAAGCTTTCTTT.

V is TRBV9 and J is TRBJ2-5; 9 nucleotides align to TRBD1. CDR1 and CDR2 from the germline V gene are SGDLS and YYNGEE. The CDR3 extends over 15 amino acids. V lost 0 bases to trimming and J lost 4 bases; unmatched junction nucleotides: 4. The CDR3 DNA follows: TGTGCCAGCAGCGTAGTACAGGGGGCTGGAGAGACCCAGTACTTC. Amino acids: CASSVVQGAGETQYF.

V is TRBV16 and J is TRBJ1-1; weak D call: TRBD1 (5 bases). The CDR3 consists of 13 residues. V was trimmed by 4 bases and J by 2 bases, leaving 8 bases between them. Germline-derived CDR1 and CDR2 are KGHSY and FQNENV. The chain's CDR3 is CASSRDGNTEAFF. In nucleotides, the CDR3 is TGTGCCAGCAGCCGGGACGGAAACACTGAAGCTTTCTTT.

The chain joins TRBV27 to TRBJ1-2; D is unresolved. The CDR3 totals 13 residues. Germline V gives CDR1 MNHEY, CDR2 SMNVEV (reference sequence). V lost 4 bases and J 2 bases, leaving 8 bases between the germline ends. The chain's CDR3 is CASSSRINYGYTF. The CDR3 DNA reads as TGTGCCAGCAGTTCCCGGATAAACTATGGCTACACCTTC.

V gene TRBV10-3 combines with J gene TRBJ2-7; TRBD1 might be the D (5 bases). This CDR3 is built from 13 residues. V lost 10 bases and J 2 bases, leaving 15 bases between the germline ends. Germline lookup yields CDR1 ENHRY and CDR2 SYGVKD. CDR3 nucleotides: TGTGCCAGCACTATACAGGAGACCTACGAGCAGTACTTC. Translation gives CASTIQETYEQYF.

The chain combines TRBV5-6 with TRBJ2-5; TRBD1 agrees at 9 bases. This CDR3 contains 17 residues. CDR1 is SGHDT, CDR2 YYEEEE, per germline. V was clipped by 4 bases and J by 4 bases; unmatched bases: 14. As DNA, the CDR3 is TGTGCCAGCAGCCCTCGACAGGGGGTATCGGTTGGAGAGACCCAGTACTTC. This sequence encodes CASSPRQGVSVGETQYF.

The gene calls are TRBV6-5 and TRBJ2-3, with TRBD1 matching over 9 bases. Germline V gives CDR1 MNHEY, CDR2 SVGAGI. V lost 2 bases and J lost 3; bases outside the gene matches: 3. The CDR3 runs to 15 residues. In DNA form, the CDR3 reads TGTGCCAGCAGTTACGGGGACAGGGTTACAGATACGCAGTATTTT. It yields the protein CASSYGDRVTDTQYF.

V usage is TRBV10-3 and J usage is TRBJ1-3; D unresolved. The CDR3 has 14 residues. Germline V lookup: CDR1 ENHRY, CDR2 SYGVKD. The ends were cut back, 2 bases at V and 3 bases at J, with 8 bases in the middle. The CDR3 sequence is CAISENGNGNTIYF. Here the CDR3 DNA reads TGTGCCATCAGTGAGAATGGGAATGGAAACACCATATATTTT.

This CDR3 reads CASSLGLREREEKLFF. Written as DNA, the CDR3 is TGTGCCAGCAGCTTGGGCCTCAGGGAGAGGGAAGAAAAACTGTTTTTT. The chain has TRBV5-8 and TRBJ1-4, with TRBD1 as a possible D gene (5 bases). Deletions cut 0 bases from V and 8 bases from J, with 17 bases between. Germline loops: CDR1 SGHTS, CDR2 YDEGEE. The CDR3 is made up of 16 amino acids.

This chain connects TRBV11-2 to TRBJ1-3, with TRBD1 as a possible D gene (6 bases). The CDR3 is 13 residues long. Germline V gives CDR1 SGHAT, CDR2 FQNNGV. The V end lost 1 base, the J end lost 11 bases, and 12 bases lay between the germline ends. The CDR3 bases are TGTGCCAGCAGCTTAGGAGGGGGGAGCGCCATATATTTT. This sequence encodes CASSLGGGSAIYF.